The clone carrying this T cell receptor beta chain was counted at least ten times. The antigen remains unidentified. The data stem from a study of T cells in Graves' hyperthyroidism and ophthalmopathy. Study-wide findings and caveats: Ophthalmopathy was identified by the model a median around 6.3 months ahead of onset.

Amplified TCR beta CDR3 regions derived from RNA transcripts. An initial round of RT-PCR targeting the TCR CDR3 relied on the HTBI primer set. TCRdb itself ran the multiplex PCR reads through MiXCR, one entry per CDR3 protein. Among approximately 600,000 distinct CDR3 sequences, under 20% were seen once, and the ten largest hold 3% to 4.5%. Deletions cut 5 bases from V and 7 bases from J, with 18 bases between. CDR1 LGHDT and CDR2 YNNKEL come from the germline V gene (reference sequence). The CDR3 is made up of 15 amino acids. Across 18 months, stable Graves' hyperthyroidism was marked by no progression to ophthalmopathy. PBMCs stemmed from 10 ml fresh peripheral blood.

This TCR was recovered from a woman in her 30s with Graves' hyperthyroidism. Material: blood. V gene TRBV3-1 combines with J gene TRBJ2-1, with D perhaps assigned TRBD1 or TRBD2 (6 bases each). As DNA, the CDR3 is TGTGCCAGCAGCGGGGGGCCTAAATCTCAAAATGAGCAGTTCTTC. Protein: CASSGGPKSQNEQFF.